Below, 17 T cell receptor beta chains from the same sample are listed, as sequenced in a study of blood T cell repertoires in COVID-19. Method: immunoSEQ multiplex PCR; TCRdb's copy keeps in-frame clones and lacks some. The table has 330,000 or so clones, over 80% seen once. The sample consisted of peripheral blood. Source of these receptors: a man younger than 45 with COVID-19, enrolled during active disease.

V gene TRBV5-1 combines with J gene TRBJ2-1; D is undetermined. Germline V gives CDR1 SGHRS, CDR2 YFSETQ. Trimming took 0 bases from V and 6 from J, leaving 10 bases between them. This CDR3 has 14 amino acids. In DNA, the CDR3 is TGCGCCAGCAGCTTGGACGGTTCTCCCAATGAGCAGTTCTTC. This translates into CASSLDGSPNEQFF.

The chain uses TRBV6-2 or TRBV6-3 and TRBJ1-5; weak D call: TRBD1 (6 bases). V lost 5 bases, J lost 4 bases, and 12 bases lay in between. In germline, CDR1 is MNHEY, CDR2 SVGEGT. This CDR3 has 14 residues. The CDR3 here is CASSPDSENQPQHF. The CDR3 DNA reads as TGTGCCAGCAGTCCGGACAGCGAAAATCAGCCCCAGCATTTT.

CDR3 sequence: CASSPLGAQLTGGEKLFF. In nucleotides, the CDR3 is TGTGCCAGCAGCCCTTTAGGGGCCCAACTAACCGGGGGTGAAAAACTGTTTTTT. The rearrangement links TRBV6-2 or TRBV6-3 to TRBJ1-4; TRBD1 might be the D (5 bases). V lost 6 bases to trimming and J lost 7 bases, with 27 bases between them. Per the germline V gene, CDR1 is MNHEY and CDR2 is SVGEGT. The CDR3 runs 18 residues.

For the CDR3, the DNA is TGTGCCAGCAGCTCAAGACTAGCGGGAGAGAGAGATACGCAGTATTTT. This encodes CASSSRLAGERDTQYF. The chain is built from TRBV7-6 and TRBJ2-3, with 12 positions matching TRBD2. From germline, CDR1 is SGHVS and CDR2 FNYEAQ. V shed 4 bases and J 5 bases; nucleotides not matched to a gene: 7. The CDR3 is made up of 16 amino acids.

This chain connects TRBV7-3 to TRBJ2-1; the D gene is possibly TRBD1 (6 bases). The CDR3 is made up of 15 amino acids. Germline V gives CDR1 SGHTA, CDR2 FQGTGA. V was cut by 5 bases and J by 2 bases, with 13 bases left in between. CDR3 loop: CASSRTRDTYNEQFF. The CDR3 bases are TGTGCCAGCAGCCGTACCCGGGACACCTACAATGAGCAGTTCTTC.

V usage is TRBV24-1 and J usage is TRBJ1-2; 8 bases match TRBD1. The J segment lost 3 bases and the V segment lost 4 bases, leaving 9 bases of the junction unmatched. The CDR3 is made up of 16 amino acids. Per the germline V gene, CDR1 is KGHDR and CDR2 is SFDVKD. The CDR3 DNA reads as TGTGCCACCAGTGAAAATACAGGGGGTCGTGACTATGGCTACACCTTC. The encoded protein is CATSENTGGRDYGYTF.

This clone was observed a few times. The J gene is TRBJ2-7, the V gene TRBV7-7; weak D call: TRBD1 (5 bases). The CDR3 is 14 residues long. The ends were cut back, 2 bases at V and 2 bases at J, with 10 bases in the middle. Germline CDR1 SSHAT, CDR2 FNYEAQ (reference sequence). This CDR3 reads CASSLLDSPYEQYF. The DNA of the CDR3 is TGTGCCAGCAGCTTATTAGACAGCCCCTACGAGCAGTACTTC.

The V and J genes are TRBV27 and TRBJ1-6; maybe TRBD1 (5 bases). Trimming removed 6 bases from V and 6 bases from J, with 15 bases in between. The CDR3 extends over 15 amino acids. Germline assignment: CDR1 MNHEY and CDR2 SMNVEV (reference sequence). CDR3 bases: TGTGCCAGCAGCCAAAGACAGAACTCTAATTCACCCCTCCACTTT. It encodes CASSQRQNSNSPLHF.

This rearrangement joins TRBV4-2 to TRBJ1-1; maybe TRBD1 (6 bases). Deletions cut 4 bases from V and 1 base from J, with 13 bases between. The CDR3 spans 15 residues. Germline CDR1 reads LGHNA; CDR2 reads YNFKEQ. The CDR3 coding sequence is TGTGCCAGCAGCCGAACCAGGGGAAGGAACACTGAAGCTTTCTTT. It translates to CASSRTRGRNTEAFF.

As DNA, the CDR3 is TGTGCCAGCTCACCGCGGGACAGGGGGGCTTTCTTT. Encoded protein: CASSPRDRGAFF. This sequence joins TRBV18 and TRBJ1-1; 11 bases fit TRBD1. J gave up 11 bases and V 3 bases, and 2 bases lay outside the gene matches. CDR3 size: 12 residues. The germline gives CDR1 KGHSH, CDR2 LQKENI. The full variable domain, rest sourced from reference TRBV18 and TRBJ1-1, is NAGVMQNPRHLVRRRGQEARLRCSPMKGHSHVYWYRQLPEEGLKFMVYLQKENIIDESGMPKERFSAEFPKEGPSILRIQQVVRGDSAAYFCASSPRDRGAFFGQGTRLTVV.

This clone was seen a few times. This chain uses TRBV19 with TRBJ1-5; D not resolved. This CDR3 has 15 amino acids. Trimming took off 5 bases at V and 5 bases at J, with 16 bases between the two ends. Germline CDR1 LNHDA, CDR2 SQIVND (reference sequence). The CDR3 region is CASSPRGVVDQPQHF. The CDR3 bases are TGTGCCAGTAGTCCCCGCGGGGTGGTTGATCAGCCCCAGCATTTT.

The V and J genes are TRBV7-2 and TRBJ2-7, with a weak D call TRBD1 (6 bases). The germline CDR1 and CDR2 sequences are SGHTA and FQGNSA. CDR3 length: 15 amino acids. Trimming pared 5 bases from V and 2 bases from J, leaving 16 bases between. This CDR3 reads CASSIDRLKPYEQYF. CDR3 in DNA: TGTGCCAGCAGCATTGACAGGCTGAAGCCCTACGAGCAGTACTTC.

This sequence joins TRBV4-1 and TRBJ2-7, with D possibly TRBD2 on 6 matching bases. CDR1 is MGHRA and CDR2 is YSYEKL in the germline V gene. The CDR3 totals 18 residues. The V and J ends lost 2 bases and 1 base respectively, with 21 bases between them. The DNA for the CDR3 is TGCGCCAGCAGCCAACCTGATAGACTAGAGGATGTATCCTACGAGCAGTACTTC. Amino acids: CASSQPDRLEDVSYEQYF.

The genes are TRBV6-2 or TRBV6-3 and TRBJ2-3; D remains unclear. Trimming stripped 2 bases from V and 2 bases from J, with 11 bases between. The CDR3 loop spans 15 amino acids. Germline V gene lookup returns CDR1 MNHEY and CDR2 SVGEGT. The CDR3 DNA sequence: TGTGCCAGCAGTTACCTGGCAGTAAACACAGATACGCAGTATTTT. This encodes CASSYLAVNTDTQYF.

The CDR3 nucleotides are TGTGCCAGCAGCCGTGAAGCCGGGACTAGCGGGCGGACCTCCGAGCAGTTCTTC. It is translated as CASSREAGTSGRTSEQFF. The chain joins TRBV14 to TRBJ2-1; 12 bases map to TRBD2. With V trimmed by 4 bases and J by 10 bases, 17 bases remained unmatched. In germline, CDR1 is SGHDN, CDR2 FVKESK. The CDR3 consists of 18 residues. The variable domain in full, completed from reference TRBV14 and TRBJ2-1, reads EAGVTQFPSHSVIEKGQTVTLRCDPISGHDNLYWYRRVMGKEIKFLLHFVKESKQDESGMPNNRFLAERTGGTYSTLKVQPAELEDSGVYFCASSREAGTSGRTSEQFFGPGTRLTVL.

This chain links TRBV6-5 with TRBJ2-7, with a possible D match to TRBD2 (7 bases). Trimming took off 6 bases at V and 4 bases at J, with 19 bases between the two ends. From germline, CDR1 is MNHEY and CDR2 SVGAGI. This CDR3 contains 15 residues. CDR3 nucleotides: TGTGCCAGCAGACCCATCAGGGGAGGGAGTTACGAGCAGTACTTC. As protein: CASRPIRGGSYEQYF.

The J gene is TRBJ1-5, the V gene TRBV2, with 8 positions matching TRBD1. There are 14 residues in the CDR3. CDR1 is SNHLY, CDR2 FYNNEI, per germline. The trim removed 6 bases at V and 5 bases at J, leaving 6 bases unmatched. CDR3 DNA sequence: TGTGCCAGCAGGCCCGGACAGGGTTATCAGCCCCAGCATTTT. Protein sequence: CASRPGQGYQPQHF.